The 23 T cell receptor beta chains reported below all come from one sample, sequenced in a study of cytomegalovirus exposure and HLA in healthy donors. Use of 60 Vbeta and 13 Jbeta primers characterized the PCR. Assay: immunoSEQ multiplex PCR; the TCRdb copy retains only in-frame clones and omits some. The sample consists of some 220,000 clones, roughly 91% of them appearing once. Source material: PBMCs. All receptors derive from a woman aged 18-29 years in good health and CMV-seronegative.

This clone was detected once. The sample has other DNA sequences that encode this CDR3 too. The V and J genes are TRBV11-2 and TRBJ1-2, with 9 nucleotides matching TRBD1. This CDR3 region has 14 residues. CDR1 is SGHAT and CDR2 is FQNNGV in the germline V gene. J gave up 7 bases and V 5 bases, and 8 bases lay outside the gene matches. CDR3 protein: CASSPRTGDSGYTF. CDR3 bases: TGTGCCAGCAGCCCACGGACAGGGGATAGTGGCTACACCTTC.

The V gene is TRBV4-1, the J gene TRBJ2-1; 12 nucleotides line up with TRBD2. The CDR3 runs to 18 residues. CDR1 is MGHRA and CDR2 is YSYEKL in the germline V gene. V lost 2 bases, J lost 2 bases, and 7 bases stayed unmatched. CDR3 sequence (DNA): TGCGCCAGCAGCCAACGAGCTAGCGGGGGGGGTACCTACAATGAGCAGTTCTTC. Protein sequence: CASSQRASGGGTYNEQFF.

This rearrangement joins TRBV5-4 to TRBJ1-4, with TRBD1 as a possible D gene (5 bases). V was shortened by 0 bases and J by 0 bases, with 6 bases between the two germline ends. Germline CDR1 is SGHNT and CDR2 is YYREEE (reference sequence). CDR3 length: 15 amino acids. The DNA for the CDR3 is TGTGCCAGCAGCTTGGGGGGGGCAACTAATGAAAAACTGTTTTTT. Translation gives CASSLGGATNEKLFF.

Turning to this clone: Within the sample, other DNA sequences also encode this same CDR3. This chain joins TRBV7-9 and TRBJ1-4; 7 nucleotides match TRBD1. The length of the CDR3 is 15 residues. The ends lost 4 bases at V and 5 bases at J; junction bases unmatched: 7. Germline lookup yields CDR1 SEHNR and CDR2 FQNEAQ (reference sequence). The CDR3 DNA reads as TGTGCCAGCAGCTACCCGGGACAGACAAATGAAAAACTGTTTTTT. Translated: CASSYPGQTNEKLFF.

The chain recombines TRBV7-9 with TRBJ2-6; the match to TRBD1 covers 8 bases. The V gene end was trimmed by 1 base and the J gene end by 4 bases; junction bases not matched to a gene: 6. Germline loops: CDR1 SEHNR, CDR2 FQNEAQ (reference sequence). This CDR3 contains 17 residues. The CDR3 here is CASSLETGVVGANVLTF. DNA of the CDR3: TGTGCCAGCAGCTTAGAGACAGGGGTGGTCGGGGCCAACGTCCTGACTTTC.

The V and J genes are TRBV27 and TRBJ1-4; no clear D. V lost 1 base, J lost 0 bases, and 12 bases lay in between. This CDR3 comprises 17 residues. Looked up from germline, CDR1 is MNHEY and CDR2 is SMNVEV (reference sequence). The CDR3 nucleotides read TGTGCCAGCAGTTTATTAGGTAGCCTTGCAACTAATGAAAAACTGTTTTTT. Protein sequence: CASSLLGSLATNEKLFF.

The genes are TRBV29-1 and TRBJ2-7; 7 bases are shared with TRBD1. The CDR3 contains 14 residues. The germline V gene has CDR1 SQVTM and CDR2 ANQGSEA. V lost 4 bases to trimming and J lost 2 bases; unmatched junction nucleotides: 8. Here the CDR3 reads CSVGGGARPYEQYF. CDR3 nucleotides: TGCAGCGTTGGAGGGGGCGCAAGGCCCTACGAGCAGTACTTC.

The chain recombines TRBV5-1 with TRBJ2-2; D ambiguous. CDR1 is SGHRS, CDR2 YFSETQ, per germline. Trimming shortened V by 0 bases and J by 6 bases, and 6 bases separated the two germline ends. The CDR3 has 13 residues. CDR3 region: CASSLEPAGELFF. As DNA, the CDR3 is TGCGCCAGCAGCTTGGAGCCTGCCGGGGAGCTGTTTTTT. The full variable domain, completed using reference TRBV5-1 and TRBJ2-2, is KAGVTQTPRYLIKTRGQQVTLSCSPISGHRSVSWYQQTPGQGLQFLFEYFSETQRNKGNFPGRFSGRQFSNSRSEMNVSTLELGDSALYLCASSLEPAGELFFGEGSRLTVL.

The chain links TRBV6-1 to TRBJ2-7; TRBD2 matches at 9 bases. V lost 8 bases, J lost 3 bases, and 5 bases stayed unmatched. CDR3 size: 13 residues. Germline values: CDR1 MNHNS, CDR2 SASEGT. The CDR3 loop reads CASEREVNYEQYF. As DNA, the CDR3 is TGTGCCAGCGAGCGGGAGGTGAACTACGAGCAGTACTTC.

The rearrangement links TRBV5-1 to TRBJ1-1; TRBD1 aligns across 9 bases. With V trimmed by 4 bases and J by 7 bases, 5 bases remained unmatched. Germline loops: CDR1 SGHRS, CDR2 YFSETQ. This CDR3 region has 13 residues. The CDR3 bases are TGCGCCAGCAGCACAGGGGGCTCGAATGAAGCTTTCTTT. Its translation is CASSTGGSNEAFF.

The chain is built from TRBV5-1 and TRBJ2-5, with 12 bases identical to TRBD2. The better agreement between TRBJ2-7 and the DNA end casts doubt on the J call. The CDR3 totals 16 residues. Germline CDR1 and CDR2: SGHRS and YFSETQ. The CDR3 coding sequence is TGCGCCAGCAGCTACCGGACTAGCGGGGAACTGTACGAGCAGTACTTC. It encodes CASSYRTSGELYEQYF.

The CDR3 region has the DNA TGCGCCAGCAGCCAAGGGGACAGGGTATATGAGACCCAGTACTTC. It yields the protein CASSQGDRVYETQYF. This chain links TRBV4-1 with TRBJ2-5; 9 bases are shared with TRBD1. The ends lost 1 base at V and 5 bases at J; junction bases unmatched: 5. CDR1 is MGHRA, CDR2 YSYEKL, per germline. This CDR3 is built from 15 residues.

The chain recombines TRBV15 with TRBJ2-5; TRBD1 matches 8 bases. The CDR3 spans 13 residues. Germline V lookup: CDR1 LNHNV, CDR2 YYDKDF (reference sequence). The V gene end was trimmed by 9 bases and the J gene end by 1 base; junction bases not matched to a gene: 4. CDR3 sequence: CATRDRTQETQYF. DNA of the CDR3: TGTGCCACTAGGGACAGGACCCAAGAGACCCAGTACTTC.

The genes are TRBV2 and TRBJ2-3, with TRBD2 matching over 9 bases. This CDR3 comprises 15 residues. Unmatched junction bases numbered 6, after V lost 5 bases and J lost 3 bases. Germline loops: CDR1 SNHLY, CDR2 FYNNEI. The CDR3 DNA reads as TGTGCCAGCAGTCGGACGGGACTAGCTACAGATACGCAGTATTTT. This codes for CASSRTGLATDTQYF.

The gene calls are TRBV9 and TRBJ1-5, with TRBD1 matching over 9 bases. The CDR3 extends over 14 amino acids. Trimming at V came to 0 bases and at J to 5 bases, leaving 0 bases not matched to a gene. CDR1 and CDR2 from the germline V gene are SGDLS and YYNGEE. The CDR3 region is CASSVGTGDQPQHF. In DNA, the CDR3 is TGTGCCAGCAGCGTAGGGACAGGGGATCAGCCCCAGCATTTT.

Written as DNA, the CDR3 is TGTGCCAGTAGTATGGATGGAGCGGGGAAAGAGACCCAGTACTTC. Its translation is CASSMDGAGKETQYF. The chain recombines TRBV19 with TRBJ2-5; 7 nucleotides align to TRBD2. This CDR3 is 15 amino acids long. CDR1 is LNHDA and CDR2 is SQIVND in the germline V gene (reference sequence). V shed 3 bases, J shed 3 bases, and the junction held 7 bases outside the gene matches.

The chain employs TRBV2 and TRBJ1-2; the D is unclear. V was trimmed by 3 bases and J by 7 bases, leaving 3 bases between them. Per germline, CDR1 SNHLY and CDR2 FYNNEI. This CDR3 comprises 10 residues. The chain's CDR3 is CASSEAGYTF. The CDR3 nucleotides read TGTGCCAGCAGTGAGGCTGGCTACACCTTC.

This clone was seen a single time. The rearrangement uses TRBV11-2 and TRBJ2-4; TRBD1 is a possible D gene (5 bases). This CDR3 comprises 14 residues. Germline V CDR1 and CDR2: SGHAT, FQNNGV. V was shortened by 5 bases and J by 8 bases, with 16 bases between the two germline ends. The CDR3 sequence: CASSPAQGLDIQYF. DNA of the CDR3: TGTGCCAGCAGCCCTGCGCAGGGTTTGGACATTCAGTACTTC. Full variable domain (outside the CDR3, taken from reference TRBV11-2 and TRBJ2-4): EAGVAQSPRYKIIEKRQSVAFWCNPISGHATLYWYQQILGQGPKLLIQFQNNGVVDDSQLPKDRFSAERLKGVDSTLKIQPAKLEDSAVYLCASSPAQGLDIQYFGAGTRLSVL.

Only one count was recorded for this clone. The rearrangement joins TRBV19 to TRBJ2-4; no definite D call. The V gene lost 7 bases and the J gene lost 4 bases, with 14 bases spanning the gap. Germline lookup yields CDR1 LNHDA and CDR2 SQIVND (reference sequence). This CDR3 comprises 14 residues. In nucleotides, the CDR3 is TGTGCCAGTACCGAGACCAGGTTTAAAAACATTCAGTACTTC. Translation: CASTETRFKNIQYF.

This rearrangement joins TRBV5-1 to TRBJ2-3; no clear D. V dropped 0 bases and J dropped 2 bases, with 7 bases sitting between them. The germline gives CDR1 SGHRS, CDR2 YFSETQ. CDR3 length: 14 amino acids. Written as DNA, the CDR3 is TGCGCCAGCAGCTTGGGCGGAAACACAGATACGCAGTATTTT. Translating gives CASSLGGNTDTQYF.

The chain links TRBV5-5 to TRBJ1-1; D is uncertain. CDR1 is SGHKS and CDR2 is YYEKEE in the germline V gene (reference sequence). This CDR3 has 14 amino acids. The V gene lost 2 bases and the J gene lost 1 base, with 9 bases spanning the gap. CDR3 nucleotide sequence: TGTGCCAGCAGCTTTACAGTGGAGAACACTGAAGCTTTCTTT. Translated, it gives CASSFTVENTEAFF.

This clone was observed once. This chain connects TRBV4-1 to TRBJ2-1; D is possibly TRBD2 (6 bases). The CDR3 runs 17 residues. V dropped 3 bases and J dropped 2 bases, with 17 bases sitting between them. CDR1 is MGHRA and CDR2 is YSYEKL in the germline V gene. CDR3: CASSQVEWAGPYNEQFF. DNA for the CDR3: TGCGCCAGCAGCCAGGTGGAGTGGGCGGGACCCTACAATGAGCAGTTCTTC.

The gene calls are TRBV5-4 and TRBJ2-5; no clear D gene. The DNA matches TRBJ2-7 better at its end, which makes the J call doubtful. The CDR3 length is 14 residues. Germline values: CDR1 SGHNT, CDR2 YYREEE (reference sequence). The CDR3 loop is CASSLARSPYEQYF. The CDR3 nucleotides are TGTGCCAGCAGCTTGGCGCGGAGTCCCTACGAGCAGTACTTC.